These T cell receptor beta chains were read from a single sample in a study of PD-L1 blockade in urothelial cancer. Clones were sequenced by immunoSEQ multiplex PCR, and TCRdb holds only the in-frame ones, with some missing. The sample records more than 55,000 clones, more than 70% being singletons. Sequences were derived from PBMCs, sampled around atezolizumab (anti-PD-L1) treatment. The receptors stem from a man between 45 and 60 years old with urothelial cancer. Each CDR3 is given with its conserved first and last residue. A D gene is named only where the DNA matches it firmly. Rows may omit the clone size; those that give it use once, few, many or a size class.

v_gene	j_gene	d_gene	abundance	CDR3nt	CDR3aa
TRBV6-1	TRBJ2-1	-	-	TGTGCCAGCAGTGAACGCGGGACAGCCTACAATGAGCAGTTCTTC	CASSERGTAYNEQFF
TRBV28	TRBJ2-3	TRBD2	-	TGTGCCAGCAGTTCCCCCCGCCCCCCTAGCGGGAGGGGTGATACGCAGTATTTT	CASSSPRPPSGRGDTQYF
TRBV9	TRBJ2-7	TRBD1	-	TGTGCCAGCAGCGGAAAGGGACAGGCTTTTCACGAGCAGTACTTC	CASSGKGQAFHEQYF
TRBV30	TRBJ1-4	-	-	TGTGCCTGGAGTGTCACTACAGGGCTCGATGAAAAACTGTTTTTT	CAWSVTTGLDEKLFF
TRBV7-3	TRBJ2-1	TRBD2	-	TGTGCCAGCAGCCTGACTAGCGGGCAGTGGGACAATGAGCAGTTCTTC	CASSLTSGQWDNEQFF
TRBV4-1	TRBJ1-2	-	-	TGCGCCAGCAGCCAAGGGGCGCGGGATGGCTACACCTTC	CASSQGARDGYTF
TRBV7-2	TRBJ2-2	TRBD2	-	TGTGCCAGCAGCTCCAGGACTAGCCATAACACCGGGGAGCTGTTTTTT	CASSSRTSHNTGELFF
TRBV27	TRBJ1-2	-	-	TGTGCCAGCAGGGAAGGGGTGGGCTATGGCTACACCTTC	CASREGVGYGYTF
TRBV21-1	TRBJ2-7	-	-	TGTGCCAGCAGCAAAGGTGCTAGCGGGAGAATTCGCGAGGGCGAGCAGTACTTC	CASSKGASGRIREGEQYF
TRBV2	TRBJ2-1	-	-	TGTGCCAGCTTACGTGAACTTCCGAGCTCCTACAATGAGCAGTTCTTC	CASLRELPSSYNEQFF
TRBV19	TRBJ1-6	TRBD1	-	TGTGCCGCCTCGCGGGACAGGGGTTTTCATTCACCCCTCCACTTT	CAASRDRGFHSPLHF
TRBV19	TRBJ1-5	-	-	TGTGCCACATCGGGCGTCTCCCGGGGACAGCCCCAGCATTTT	CATSGVSRGQPQHF
TRBV5-1	TRBJ2-5	TRBD1	-	TGCGCCAGCAGCTTGGCCCCCGGGACAGCCGTATCACGGTACTTC	CASSLAPGTAVSRYF
TRBV28	TRBJ2-7	TRBD2	-	TGTGCCAGCAGTTTGGTAGCGGGAGACTACGAGCAGTACTTC	CASSLVAGDYEQYF
TRBV7-3	TRBJ1-2	TRBD1	-	TGTGCCAGCAGCTTAGAAGGGGGCAGGGGCTACACCTTC	CASSLEGGRGYTF
TRBV10-3	TRBJ2-7	-	once	TGTGCCGCCTCAGACAGCTCCTACGAGCAGTACTTC	CAASDSSYEQYF
TRBV28	TRBJ2-2	-	-	TGTGCCAGCAGTTCACAACTTAGGGGAAACACCGGGGAGCTGTTTTTT	CASSSQLRGNTGELFF
TRBV12-2	TRBJ2-3	-	-	TGTGCAAGTCGCTTAGTTAGCTCCGGGACAGGGGTCACAGATACGCAGTATTTT	CASRLVSSGTGVTDTQYF
TRBV6-5	TRBJ2-1	-	-	TGTGCCAGCAGTTACGGTCCGGATGAGCAGTTCTTC	CASSYGPDEQFF
TRBV5-6	TRBJ1-1	TRBD1	-	TGTGCCAGCAGCCCGTACAGGGGGAACACTGAAGCTTTCTTT	CASSPYRGNTEAFF
TRBV11-2	TRBJ2-7	TRBD2	-	TGTGCCAGCAGCTTACTAGCGGGAGTAAGGACCTACGAGCAGTACTTC	CASSLLAGVRTYEQYF
TRBV7-2	TRBJ2-7	TRBD2	-	TGTGCCAGCAGCTTACAAGCGGGGCGGGCCTCCTACGAGCAGTACTTC	CASSLQAGRASYEQYF